One sample yielded the 25 T cell receptor beta chains listed below, sequenced in a study of regulatory T cells in long-lasting Graves disease. As for time point: persistent/refractory GD, antithyroid drugs over 5 years with positive TRAb. PBMC-derived RNA was used for the TCR library. The authors built TCR beta libraries using iRepertoire HTBI primers and Arm-PCR of CDR3 regions. In TCRdb, the multiplex PCR reads were re-called with MiXCR into one record per CDR3 protein. Here the sample spans fewer than 450,000 distinct CDR3 sequences, about 20% being singletons. The starting material was peripheral blood mononuclear cells (PBMCs), obtained when the disease was refractory, from a patient treated with antithyroid drugs. These TCRs come from a female donor with Graves disease.

This clonotype was seen a handful of times. J is TRBJ1-1 and V is TRBV5-1; TRBD1 aligns across 12 bases. The trim removed 4 bases at V and 3 bases at J, leaving 7 bases unmatched. The germline CDR1 and CDR2 sequences are SGHRS and YFSETQ. The CDR3 totals 16 residues. CDR3 amino acids: CASSPGTGGFDTEAFF. CDR3 DNA sequence: TGCGCCAGCAGCCCCGGGACAGGGGGCTTTGACACTGAAGCTTTCTTT. Full variable domain (rest looked up from reference TRBV5-1 and TRBJ1-1): KAGVTQTPRYLIKTRGQQVTLSCSPISGHRSVSWYQQTPGQGLQFLFEYFSETQRNKGNFPGRFSGRQFSNSRSEMNVSTLELGDSALYLCASSPGTGGFDTEAFFGQGTRLTVV.

The chain couples TRBV15 to TRBJ2-7; 13 bases line up with TRBD2. The V and J ends lost 5 bases and 3 bases, in that order; junction bases with no gene match: 10. The CDR3 is 17 residues long. Germline V gene data show CDR1 as LNHNV and CDR2 as YYDKDF (reference sequence). The CDR3 DNA follows: TGTGCCACCAGCGGTCCGGGACTAGCGGGAACAGACTACGAGCAGTACTTC. It codes for CATSGPGLAGTDYEQYF.

V and J are TRBV27 and TRBJ1-6; weak D call: TRBD1 (5 bases). The V gene's germline CDR1 is MNHEY and CDR2 SMNVEV (reference sequence). V gave up 8 bases and J gave up 7 bases, with 21 bases separating them. CDR3 length: 16 residues. This chain's CDR3 is CASPVLERGLNSPLHF. As DNA, the CDR3 is TGTGCCAGCCCCGTCCTCGAAAGGGGATTGAATTCACCCCTCCACTTT.

This clonotype was recorded many times. The gene calls are TRBV2 and TRBJ1-2; tentatively, D is TRBD1 (5 bases). The CDR3 extends over 13 amino acids. The germline V and J ends were trimmed by 10 bases and 8 bases, with 20 bases remaining between them. Germline V lookup: CDR1 SNHLY, CDR2 FYNNEI. CDR3 loop: CATRIIGAGGYTF. Written as DNA, the CDR3 is TGTGCCACCCGGATCATAGGGGCAGGAGGCTACACCTTC.

The chain uses TRBV5-1 and TRBJ1-4, with D possibly TRBD1 on 6 matching bases. The germline CDR1 and CDR2 sequences are SGHRS and YFSETQ. The CDR3 contains 13 residues. V lost 4 bases to trimming and J lost 5 bases, with 9 bases between them. CDR3: CASSPGANEKLFF. The CDR3 nucleotides are TGCGCCAGCAGCCCAGGGGCGAATGAAAAACTGTTTTTT.

On this clonotype itself: Likely a read error: the CDR3 ends without its conserved phenylalanine or tryptophan. The chain has TRBV19 and TRBJ2-1; D is possibly TRBD1 (6 bases). The CDR3 is 15 residues long. The V end lost 8 bases, the J end lost 0 bases, and 14 bases lay between the germline ends. Germline V lookup: CDR1 LNHDA, CDR2 SQIVND (reference sequence). The CDR3 here is CASGAGVNSYNEQFS. The CDR3, as DNA: TGTGCCAGTGGAGCAGGGGTTAACTCCTACAATGAGCAGTTCTCC.

This clonotype was observed many times. V usage is TRBV28 and J usage is TRBJ1-6; 10 nucleotides align to TRBD1. The length of the CDR3 is 15 residues. Germline CDR1 is MDHEN and CDR2 is SYDVKM. The trim removed 5 bases at V and 8 bases at J, leaving 6 bases unmatched. The CDR3 coding sequence is TGTGCCAGCAGTCCCGGGACAGGGGTATATTCACCCCTCCACTTT. The encoded protein is CASSPGTGVYSPLHF.

This clonotype has a count of ten or more. The chain carries TRBV30 and TRBJ1-4, with D unclear. Trimming took 0 bases from V and 10 from J, leaving 9 bases between them. In germline, CDR1 is GTSNPN, CDR2 SVGIG (reference sequence). The CDR3 length is 12 residues. This CDR3 is CAWSVLRGKLFF. DNA of the CDR3: TGTGCCTGGAGTGTACTCCGGGGAAAACTGTTTTTT.

There are a few counts of this clonotype. This chain joins TRBV7-9 and TRBJ1-1; the D gene is possibly TRBD1 (6 bases). Trimming pared 5 bases from V and 8 bases from J, leaving 21 bases between. The CDR3 runs to 15 residues. The germline V gene has CDR1 SEHNR and CDR2 FQNEAQ (reference sequence). CDR3 in DNA: TGTGCCAGCAGCCTAAGAGGGACACCACCGCAAGAAGCTTTCTTT. Residues: CASSLRGTPPQEAFF.

The table lists this clonotype with many counts. The chain is built from TRBV28 and TRBJ2-5, with TRBD2 matching over 9 bases. The germline CDR1 and CDR2 sequences are MDHEN and SYDVKM. There are 16 residues in the CDR3. V shed 2 bases and J 3 bases; nucleotides not matched to a gene: 7. The CDR3 sequence: CASSLLSSGMEETQYF. The CDR3 DNA sequence: TGTGCCAGCAGTTTACTGTCTAGCGGGATGGAAGAGACCCAGTACTTC.

A few counts support this clonotype. The chain employs TRBV7-9 and TRBJ2-7, with 8 positions matching TRBD1. V dropped 11 bases and J dropped 7; count of bases not matched to a gene: 13. This CDR3 spans 13 amino acids. Germline values: CDR1 SEHNR, CDR2 FQNEAQ (reference sequence). CDR3 nucleotide sequence: TGTGCCTCAGGGACAGGAACTAACCGGGAGCAGTACTTC. It yields the protein CASGTGTNREQYF.

The rearrangement uses TRBV28 and TRBJ2-3, with 7 positions matching TRBD2. CDR3 length: 16 residues. Losses at the gene ends were 2 bases for V and 2 bases for J; bases not matched to a gene: 7. In germline, CDR1 is MDHEN, CDR2 SYDVKM. CDR3 sequence reads: CASSLPSSGATDTQYF. The CDR3 coding sequence is TGTGCCAGCAGTTTACCTTCTAGCGGAGCCACAGATACGCAGTATTTT.

The chain joins TRBV20-1 to TRBJ1-2; D is unclear. The V gene's germline CDR1 is DFQATT and CDR2 SNEGSKA (reference sequence). The CDR3 length is 16 residues. V gave up 3 bases and J gave up 0 bases, with 17 bases separating them. The CDR3, as DNA: TGCAGTGCTAGCACGCTCGGGTTCCTCCCTAACTATGGCTACACCTTC. Amino acids: CSASTLGFLPNYGYTF.

The sample holds a few counts of this clonotype. The CDR3 DNA is TGTGCCAGCAGTTCGTTCCGGGACAGGGATGCCAATGAGCAGTTCTTC. As protein: CASSSFRDRDANEQFF. V gene TRBV28 combines with J gene TRBJ2-1; 9 bases are shared with TRBD1. CDR3 size: 16 residues. J was trimmed by 6 bases and V by 4 bases; bases with no gene match: 10. Germline V gene sequence: CDR1 MDHEN, CDR2 SYDVKM.

This clonotype was counted many times. The CDR3 nucleotides are TGTGCCAGCAGTGAAGCGACAGAGAATCAGCCCCAGCATTTT. This gives the protein CASSEATENQPQHF. The chain combines TRBV6-1 with TRBJ1-5; a weak D match, TRBD1 (5 bases). V lost 0 bases to trimming and J lost 4 bases, with 7 bases between them. The CDR3 is 14 residues long. From germline, CDR1 is MNHNS and CDR2 SASEGT.

CDR3: CASGSSGTSGYYEQFF. DNA for the CDR3: TGTGCTAGTGGTTCATCCGGGACTAGCGGGTACTATGAGCAGTTCTTC. The rearrangement joins TRBV12-5 to TRBJ2-1; TRBD2 agrees at 12 bases. Germline assignment: CDR1 LGHNT and CDR2 FRNRAP. This CDR3 is 16 amino acids long. V trimming: 4 bases; J trimming: 8 bases; junction bases outside the gene matches: 9.

V usage is TRBV11-2 and J usage is TRBJ2-3; 12 bases are a match to TRBD2. This CDR3 contains 19 residues. Germline CDR1 SGHAT, CDR2 FQNNGV. Unmatched junction bases numbered 14, after V lost 5 bases and J lost 2 bases. In DNA form, the CDR3 reads TGTGCCAGCAGCCTGACTAGCGGGAGCCATTCCTTTCTCACAGATACGCAGTATTTT. Translation: CASSLTSGSHSFLTDTQYF.

This chain links TRBV6-1 with TRBJ2-7; TRBD1 matches 9 bases. The V and J ends lost 9 bases and 1 base, in that order; junction bases with no gene match: 4. The germline CDR1 and CDR2 sequences are MNHNS and SASEGT. There are 13 residues in the CDR3. CDR3: CARWDRESYEQYF. Here the CDR3 DNA reads TGTGCCAGATGGGACAGGGAATCCTACGAGCAGTACTTC.

The rearrangement uses TRBV27 and TRBJ2-5, with D perhaps TRBD1 (6 bases). The V gene lost 3 bases and the J gene lost 6 bases, with 11 bases spanning the gap. The CDR3 length is 13 residues. Germline-derived CDR1 and CDR2 are MNHEY and SMNVEV (reference sequence). The CDR3 bases are TGTGCCAGCAGTTTGAGTCAGGGGAAGACCCAGTACTTC. It is translated as CASSLSQGKTQYF.

The chain employs TRBV3-2 and TRBJ2-7; the table gives TRBD2 as D, unverified against the DNA. TRBV3-2 is termed a pseudogene. This CDR3 comprises 16 residues. CDR3: CASSQGCSGPSYEQYF. CDR3 DNA: TGTGCCAGCAGCCAAGGCTGTAGCGGACCCTCCTACGAGCAGTACTTC.

This clonotype showed up just once. The germline gene is not matched at one end of the junction; a read error may be the cause. The rearrangement joins TRBV28 to TRBJ2-7; D gene uncertain. CDR1 MDHEN and CDR2 SYDVKM come from the germline V gene. CDR3 size: 15 residues. DNA of the CDR3: TGTGCCAGCAGTCCCCCGGGCTTTAGCTCCTACGAGCGGTACTTC. It is translated as CASSPPGFSSYERYF.

A remark on this clonotype: One end of the junction fails to match germline, which may point to a read error. The chain uses TRBV24-1 and TRBJ2-7, with D unclear. Germline values: CDR1 KGHDR, CDR2 SFDVKD. CDR3 length: 11 amino acids. CDR3 nucleotides: TGTGCCACCAGTGATTTGGGGCAGTATTTCTTC. It is translated as CATSDLGQYFF.

The J gene is TRBJ2-3, the V gene TRBV7-9; 7 nucleotides match TRBD1. The germline V gene encodes CDR1 SEHNR and CDR2 FQNEAQ (reference sequence). Germline trimming cut 1 base from V and 0 bases from J; bases unmatched to any gene: 10. This CDR3 comprises 18 residues. CDR3 in amino acids: CASSLGISGQMSTDTQYF. CDR3 DNA: TGTGCCAGCAGCTTAGGCATCTCGGGACAGATGAGCACAGATACGCAGTATTTT. Full variable domain (outside the CDR3, taken from reference TRBV7-9 and TRBJ2-3): DTGVSQNPRHKITKRGQNVTFRCDPISEHNRLYWYRQTLGQGPEFLTYFQNEAQLEKSRLLSDRFSAERPKGSFSTLEIQRTEQGDSAMYLCASSLGISGQMSTDTQYFGPGTRLTVL.

DNA of the CDR3: TGCGCCAGCAGCCAAGTCCTCCCCGGTTCAAGGTACGCTGAAGCTTTCTTT. It specifies CASSQVLPGSRYAEAFF. J is TRBJ1-1 and V is TRBV4-1; no clear D gene. Germline loops: CDR1 MGHRA, CDR2 YSYEKL. V was clipped by 1 base and J by 6 bases, with 21 bases between them. This CDR3 spans 17 amino acids.

The chain has TRBV10-3 and TRBJ2-7, with D possibly being TRBD2 (5 bases). Germline CDR1 and CDR2: ENHRY and SYGVKD. The CDR3 has 14 residues. V was pared by 8 bases and J by 5 bases, with 19 bases between. This CDR3 is CAISPDLSRDEQYF. CDR3 bases: TGTGCCATCTCCCCGGACTTATCTCGGGACGAGCAGTACTTC.